One sample yielded the 24 T cell receptor beta chains listed below, sequenced in a study of blood T cell repertoires in COVID-19 (dated by TCRdb to about 2020). The receptor library was made with the immunoSEQ multiplex PCR assay. TCRdb provides this immuneACCESS table in a form limited to in-frame rearrangements. Some clones are lacking; in checked studies, under half of them reflect an unresolved V gene, and why the rest are absent is not known. For this sample there are about 140,000 clones; approximately 79% appear just once. The ten largest account for just under 3% of the sample. The material sequenced was PBMCs or T cells enriched from blood (not recorded which). These TCRs come from a woman in her 50s who had recovered from COVID-19.

CDR3 protein: CASSEAEYRDLTYEQYF. In DNA, the CDR3 is TGTGCCAGCAGTGAAGCAGAATATAGGGACTTAACCTACGAGCAGTACTTC. V usage is TRBV2 and J usage is TRBJ2-7; possible D gene TRBD2, 6 bases. Germline V gene data show CDR1 as SNHLY and CDR2 as FYNNEI. Between the trimmed V and J ends, which lost 0 bases and 2 bases, there was a span of 17 bases. The CDR3 length is 17 residues.

The rearrangement uses TRBV12-3 or TRBV12-4 and TRBJ1-4; D call uncertain. V lost 6 bases and J 10 bases, leaving 9 bases between the germline ends. CDR3 size: 11 residues. DNA of the CDR3: TGTGCCAGCAGGTACACGGGAAAACTGTTTTTT. Its translation: CASRYTGKLFF.

This chain joins TRBV28 and TRBJ1-5; a weak D match, TRBD1 (5 bases). The V and J ends lost 5 bases and 7 bases respectively, with 18 bases between them. Germline CDR1 reads MDHEN; CDR2 reads SYDVKM. There are 15 residues in the CDR3. The CDR3 region has the DNA TGTGCCAGCAGTCAATTGGGGGAAGCGGGACAGCCCCAGCATTTT. The encoded protein is CASSQLGEAGQPQHF.

V and J are TRBV25-1 and TRBJ2-7, with 9 bases fitting TRBD1. This CDR3 is built from 16 residues. V lost 1 base to trimming and J lost 1 base; unmatched junction nucleotides: 5. Germline V gene data show CDR1 as MGHDK and CDR2 as SYGVNS. This CDR3 is CASSEFKDRGSYEQYF. The CDR3 DNA is TGTGCCAGCAGTGAATTTAAGGACAGGGGATCCTACGAGCAGTACTTC.

The chain couples TRBV6-6 to TRBJ2-7, with 10 nucleotides matching TRBD1. The CDR3 has 15 residues. Per the germline V gene, CDR1 is MNHNY and CDR2 is SVGAGI (reference sequence). V lost 7 bases to trimming and J lost 4 bases; unmatched junction nucleotides: 10. CDR3 in amino acids: CASNGPGQGRYEQYF. The CDR3 DNA is TGTGCCAGCAACGGACCGGGACAGGGGCGGTACGAGCAGTACTTC.

The chain links TRBV24-1 to TRBJ1-2, with D unresolved. The ends were cut back, 7 bases at V and 7 bases at J, with 15 bases in the middle. This CDR3 spans 13 amino acids. Looked up from germline, CDR1 is KGHDR and CDR2 is SFDVKD. CDR3 bases: TGTGCCACCAGCCCGGGAACCAAGAGTGGCTACACCTTC. Residues: CATSPGTKSGYTF.

This clone was found a few times. The chain uses TRBV10-2 and TRBJ2-6; 9 positions agree with TRBD1. Germline assignment: CDR1 WSHSY and CDR2 SAAADI. CDR3 length equals 17 residues. The V gene end was trimmed by 10 bases and the J gene end by 0 bases; junction bases not matched to a gene: 10. The CDR3 DNA follows: TGCGCCAACCAGGACAGGGGCTTAAGCTCTGGGGCCAACGTCCTGACTTTC. Its translation: CANQDRGLSSGANVLTF.

The CDR3 nucleotides are TGTGCCAGCAGCCAGGGACAGGCCGGTTCACCCCTCCACTTT. As protein: CASSQGQAGSPLHF. The rearrangement joins TRBV3-1 (or the pseudogene TRBV3-2) to TRBJ1-6; 8 nucleotides line up with TRBD1. The CDR3 has 14 residues. Germline values: CDR1 LGHDT, CDR2 YNNKEL (reference sequence). V dropped 3 bases and J dropped 9; count of bases not matched to a gene: 4.

This chain links TRBV6-2 or TRBV6-3 with TRBJ2-5; 8 nucleotides match TRBD2. The ends lost 6 bases at V and 2 bases at J; junction bases unmatched: 14. This CDR3 comprises 17 residues. CDR1 MNHEY and CDR2 SVGEGT come from the germline V gene. The CDR3, as DNA: TGTGCCAGCAGCCCTCGTTCCTTGCGGGGGGTTCAAGAGACCCAGTACTTC. This sequence encodes CASSPRSLRGVQETQYF.

This clone was found once. The chain links TRBV11-3 to TRBJ2-7; 10 bases map to TRBD1. CDR1 and CDR2 (germline): SGHNT, YENEEA. The CDR3 sequence is 17 residues long. The V and J ends lost 5 bases and 0 bases, in that order; junction bases with no gene match: 10. The CDR3 coding sequence is TGTGCCAGCAGCCCTACCGGGACAGGGGCCGCCTCCTACGAGCAGTACTTC. It is translated as CASSPTGTGAASYEQYF. Full variable domain (missing parts from reference TRBV11-3 and TRBJ2-7): EAGVVQSPRYKIIEKKQPVAFWCNPISGHNTLYWYLQNLGQGPELLIRYENEEAVDDSQLPKDRFSAERLKGVDSTLKIQPAELGDSAVYLCASSPTGTGAASYEQYFGPGTRLTVT.

This sequence joins TRBV7-8 and TRBJ2-7, with 7 positions matching TRBD1. The CDR3 has 14 amino acids. V shed 5 bases and J 3 bases; nucleotides not matched to a gene: 7. The germline CDR1 and CDR2 sequences are SGHVS and FQNEAQ. CDR3 in amino acids: CASSTRDSSYEQYF. CDR3 in DNA: TGTGCCAGCAGCACCAGGGACAGCAGCTACGAGCAGTACTTC.

This chain joins TRBV5-1 and TRBJ1-4; the match to TRBD1 covers 9 bases. CDR1 is SGHRS, CDR2 YFSETQ, per germline. This CDR3 is built from 15 residues. V dropped 2 bases and J dropped 8; count of bases not matched to a gene: 7. The CDR3 sequence: CASSFQRQGDEKLFF. CDR3 sequence (DNA): TGCGCCAGCAGCTTCCAACGACAGGGGGACGAAAAACTGTTTTTT.

The rearrangement joins TRBV14 to TRBJ1-1; D is unresolved. Germline CDR1 is SGHDN and CDR2 is FVKESK. V lost 6 bases, J lost 3 bases, and 11 bases lay in between. The CDR3 runs to 13 residues. The CDR3 DNA sequence: TGTGCCAGCAGTCGCCCTCGAGACACTGAAGCTTTCTTT. Its protein product is CASSRPRDTEAFF.

By share of the sample, this clone is medium-sized. V is TRBV11-3 and J is TRBJ1-3; D is ambiguous. The length of the CDR3 is 17 residues. Trimming removed 3 bases at V and 2 bases at J, with 17 bases between. From germline, CDR1 is SGHNT and CDR2 YENEEA. This chain's CDR3 is CASSFDAFGGTGNTIYF. The CDR3 bases are TGTGCCAGCAGCTTCGACGCGTTTGGAGGGACTGGAAACACCATATATTTT.

This clone was seen once. This chain links TRBV6-1 with TRBJ1-4; D perhaps matches TRBD1 (6 bases). This CDR3 contains 17 residues. The germline V and J ends were trimmed by 4 bases and 0 bases, with 15 bases remaining between them. Germline CDR1 MNHNS, CDR2 SASEGT. The CDR3 region is CASSAQGQGATNEKLFF. CDR3 DNA sequence: TGTGCCAGCAGTGCTCAGGGGCAGGGAGCAACTAATGAAAAACTGTTTTTT.

The J gene is TRBJ2-1, the V gene TRBV5-6, with 9 bases matching TRBD2. Germline loops: CDR1 SGHDT, CDR2 YYEEEE. This CDR3 spans 12 amino acids. The J segment lost 6 bases and the V segment lost 10 bases, leaving 5 bases of the junction unmatched. CDR3 DNA: TGTGCCCGCGGGCGGGGGGGCAATGAGCAGTTCTTC. Its translation is CARGRGGNEQFF.

The chain has TRBV6-5 and TRBJ1-4; D remains ambiguous. V lost 2 bases to trimming and J lost 3 bases, with 4 bases between them. This CDR3 comprises 13 residues. In germline, CDR1 is MNHEY, CDR2 SVGAGI. The CDR3 DNA is TGTGCCAGCAGTTACGGAGCTAATGAAAAACTGTTTTTT. It codes for CASSYGANEKLFF.

The J gene is TRBJ2-7, the V gene TRBV9; D is uncertain. The CDR3 contains 14 residues. Germline V CDR1 and CDR2: SGDLS, YYNGEE. Trimming took 4 bases from V and 0 from J, leaving 11 bases between them. As DNA, the CDR3 is TGTGCCAGCAGCCTCCGAGAAAGCTCCTACGAGCAGTACTTC. Protein: CASSLRESSYEQYF. Complete variable domain (other parts from reference TRBV9 and TRBJ2-7): DSGVTQTPKHLITATGQRVTLRCSPRSGDLSVYWYQQSLDQGLQFLIQYYNGEERAKGNILERFSAQQFPDLHSELNLSSLELGDSALYFCASSLRESSYEQYFGPGTRLTVT.

This clone has only a few counts. V is TRBV27 and J is TRBJ1-6; tentatively, D is TRBD1 (6 bases). There are 18 residues in the CDR3. Trimming took off 6 bases at V and 3 bases at J, with 21 bases between the two ends. Germline loops: CDR1 MNHEY, CDR2 SMNVEV (reference sequence). The chain's CDR3 is CASSSPTGKGLYNSPLHF. CDR3 sequence (DNA): TGTGCCAGCAGCTCCCCTACAGGGAAGGGGCTCTATAATTCACCCCTCCACTTT.

The V gene is TRBV29-1, the J gene TRBJ2-2; 8 bases agree with TRBD1. V gave up 7 bases and J gave up 0 bases; unmatched junction bases: 4. This CDR3 is built from 14 residues. CDR1 SQVTM and CDR2 ANQGSEA come from the germline V gene. In DNA form, the CDR3 reads TGCAGCGCTAACAGGGGGTCGAACACCGGGGAGCTGTTTTTT. Amino acid sequence: CSANRGSNTGELFF.

This clone is a singleton in its sample. The rearrangement joins TRBV10-3 to TRBJ1-3; D uncertain. The V and J ends lost 6 bases and 1 base respectively, with 10 bases between them. There are 14 residues in the CDR3. The germline gives CDR1 ENHRY, CDR2 SYGVKD. The chain's CDR3 is CAISGDISGNTIYF. DNA of the CDR3: TGTGCCATCAGCGGGGATATTTCTGGAAACACCATATATTTT.

This clone was found a few times. The chain carries TRBV7-6 and TRBJ2-7; 7 positions match TRBD2. The trim removed 3 bases at V and 6 bases at J, leaving 11 bases unmatched. This CDR3 comprises 15 residues. Germline V gives CDR1 SGHVS, CDR2 FNYEAQ. The CDR3 protein is CASSFLEGGPGEQYF. The DNA of the CDR3 is TGTGCCAGCAGCTTTCTCGAGGGAGGGCCGGGCGAGCAGTACTTC.

This clone came up a few times. The V and J genes are TRBV27 and TRBJ2-2; 8 bases match TRBD2. The CDR3 loop spans 19 amino acids. The trim removed 0 bases at V and 5 bases at J, leaving 14 bases unmatched. The germline CDR1 and CDR2 sequences are MNHEY and SMNVEV (reference sequence). The CDR3 protein is CASSLSRGSGGRSTGELFF. The CDR3 DNA follows: TGTGCCAGCAGTTTATCCAGGGGATCGGGCGGGAGGTCTACCGGGGAGCTGTTTTTT.

The chain has TRBV11-3 and TRBJ1-2; D gene unclear. This CDR3 has 16 amino acids. Trimming took 0 bases from V and 7 from J, leaving 18 bases between them. The germline CDR1 and CDR2 sequences are SGHNT and YENEEA. CDR3: CASSLEQRVSEGGYTF. The DNA of the CDR3 is TGTGCCAGCAGCTTAGAACAAAGGGTCTCGGAGGGTGGCTACACCTTC.